This TCR beta chain originates from a study of post-analysis software for immune sequencing data. Notes on the study in general: Same-batch preparations were strongly co-clustered by F measure. Significantly lower normalized Chao1 diversity was seen in multiple sclerosis patients than in controls.

Worth noting for this clonotype: What it recognizes is unknown.

Carried by the TCR beta cDNA libraries were unique molecular identifiers. The source material, about 0.9 to 11 million T cells, gave rise to 500,000 or so cDNA molecules. TCRdb used MiXCR to reprocess the PCR reads, holding one entry per CDR3 protein. In the table there are hundreds of thousands of distinct CDR3 sequences, less than 45% of which are singletons. This TCR came from a girl between 5 and 17 years old with multiple sclerosis. Material: blood.

The CDR3 sequence is CASSQDQWTGQYF. CDR3 in DNA: TGTGCCAGCAGCCAAGATCAGTGGACGGGGCAGTACTTC. The chain recombines TRBV3-1 with TRBJ2-7, with no clear D. The germline V gene encodes CDR1 LGHDT and CDR2 YNNKEL (reference sequence). The CDR3 is 13 residues long. V shed 0 bases and J shed 9 bases, with 12 bases lying between them.